The 16 T cell receptor beta chains below were found in one sample sequenced in a study of CD8 T cells in ankylosing spondylitis. TCRdb re-called the 5' RACE reads with MiXCR, one entry per CDR3 protein. The data hold about 150,000 distinct CDR3 sequences, with approximately 48% observed a single time. The sample was synovial fluid, either unsorted or a sorted T cell fraction (not recorded which). The source of these receptors is a male donor with ankylosing spondylitis.

The chain couples TRBV5-5 to TRBJ2-1; D could derive from TRBD1 or TRBD2 (6 bases each). The CDR3 covers 13 residues. Germline V lookup: CDR1 SGHKS, CDR2 YYEKEE (reference sequence). Trimming shortened V by 2 bases and J by 6 bases, and 9 bases separated the two germline ends. This CDR3 is CASSLEGGNEQFF. The CDR3 DNA reads TGTGCCAGCAGCTTAGAGGGGGGCAATGAGCAGTTCTTC.

This clonotype was seen a handful of times. This chain joins TRBV5-8 and TRBJ2-2; TRBD2 might be the D (6 bases). V was shortened by 4 bases and J by 6 bases, with 13 bases between the two germline ends. The germline V gene has CDR1 SGHTS and CDR2 YDEGEE. This CDR3 contains 14 residues. Here the CDR3 reads CASSGGPGAGELFF. CDR3 in DNA: TGTGCCAGCAGCGGGGGACCGGGGGCCGGGGAGCTGTTTTTT.

This clonotype was found a few times. The chain recombines TRBV18 with TRBJ2-7, with D perhaps matching TRBD2 (5 bases). The CDR3 length is 14 residues. CDR1 is KGHSH and CDR2 is LQKENI in the germline V gene. Trimming removed 3 bases at V and 0 bases at J, with 9 bases between. The CDR3 region is CASSPTGDSYEQYF. DNA for the CDR3: TGTGCCAGCTCACCGACCGGGGACTCCTACGAGCAGTACTTC.

J is TRBJ2-6 and V is TRBV7-9, with TRBD1 matching 10 bases. The CDR3 spans 16 residues. The V gene end was trimmed by 5 bases and the J gene end by 3 bases; junction bases not matched to a gene: 4. Germline-derived CDR1 and CDR2 are SEHNR and FQNEAQ (reference sequence). DNA of the CDR3: TGTGCCAGCAGCGCGGGACAGGGGTATGGGGCCAACGTCCTGACTTTC. This encodes CASSAGQGYGANVLTF.

The chain is built from TRBV28 and TRBJ2-5; a weak D match, TRBD1 (6 bases). The CDR3 runs to 15 residues. CDR1 and CDR2 from the germline V gene are MDHEN and SYDVKM. Trimming stripped 6 bases from V and 3 bases from J, with 17 bases between. The CDR3 DNA reads TGTGCCAGCAGGCCTACAGGGTATGGTGAAGAGACCCAGTACTTC. It yields the protein CASRPTGYGEETQYF.

V usage is TRBV24-1 and J usage is TRBJ2-7; D not certain. The CDR3 is 14 residues long. V gave up 2 bases and J gave up 3 bases, with 10 bases separating them. Germline CDR1 reads KGHDR; CDR2 reads SFDVKD. CDR3: CATSDSSDLYEQYF. As DNA, the CDR3 is TGTGCCACCAGTGATTCCTCGGACCTCTACGAGCAGTACTTC.

The rearrangement uses TRBV12-5 and TRBJ1-5; 12 nucleotides line up with TRBD1. Germline-derived CDR1 and CDR2 are LGHNT and FRNRAP. Trimming cost V 1 base and J 6 bases; bases outside gene matches: 7. The CDR3 is 17 residues long. CDR3 sequence (DNA): TGTGCTAGTGGTTTGGAGGGACAGGGGGCGATGGGTCAGCCCCAGCATTTT. It yields the protein CASGLEGQGAMGQPQHF.

This clonotype showed up just a few times. CDR3 DNA: TGCGCCAGCAGCCCGAGGGTGGGAACTGAAGCTTTCTTT. It codes for CASSPRVGTEAFF. The V call is TRBV5-1, the J call TRBJ1-1, with no clear D. The CDR3 has 13 residues. CDR1 is SGHRS and CDR2 is YFSETQ in the germline V gene. With 4 bases removed from V and 5 bases from J, the gap between germline ends came to 12 bases.

This clonotype was counted between two and nine times. The chain is built from TRBV10-3 and TRBJ2-7; D is unresolved. The CDR3 contains 13 residues. Germline V lookup: CDR1 ENHRY, CDR2 SYGVKD. With 5 bases removed from V and 4 bases from J, the gap between germline ends came to 12 bases. The CDR3 nucleotides are TGTGCCATCAGTAGAACCCAGACATACGAGCAGTACTTC. It yields the protein CAISRTQTYEQYF.

In this sample, this clonotype turned up many times. The chain combines TRBV27 with TRBJ2-1, with D perhaps TRBD2 (6 bases). Trimming removed 4 bases from V and 5 bases from J, with 9 bases in between. Germline V gene lookup returns CDR1 MNHEY and CDR2 SMNVEV (reference sequence). The CDR3 has 13 residues. CDR3 coding DNA: TGTGCCAGCAGTTGGACTACAGACAATGAGCAGTTCTTC. Its protein is CASSWTTDNEQFF.

In its sample, this clonotype was seen a few times. The chain carries TRBV20-1 and TRBJ2-7, with a weak D call TRBD2 (5 bases). Germline CDR1 DFQATT, CDR2 SNEGSKA (reference sequence). Trimming left V 0 bases short and J 2 bases short, with 14 bases between. CDR3 size: 15 residues. CDR3 sequence (DNA): TGCAGTGCTAGAGATGATGAGGGCATCCCCTACGAGCAGTACTTC. This translates into CSARDDEGIPYEQYF.

The rearrangement joins TRBV11-3 to TRBJ2-1; TRBD2 might be the D (7 bases). The CDR3 loop spans 16 amino acids. With 5 bases removed from V and 6 bases from J, the gap between germline ends came to 20 bases. In germline, CDR1 is SGHNT, CDR2 YENEEA. CDR3 region: CASSQWPGGPSNEQFF. CDR3 coding DNA: TGTGCCAGCAGCCAGTGGCCGGGGGGCCCTTCCAATGAGCAGTTCTTC. Full variable domain (remainder filled in from reference TRBV11-3 and TRBJ2-1): EAGVVQSPRYKIIEKKQPVAFWCNPISGHNTLYWYLQNLGQGPELLIRYENEEAVDDSQLPKDRFSAERLKGVDSTLKIQPAELGDSAVYLCASSQWPGGPSNEQFFGPGTRLTVL.

The chain combines TRBV4-2 with TRBJ2-1; TRBD2 matches 11 bases. V dropped 3 bases and J dropped 3; count of bases not matched to a gene: 4. The CDR3 sequence is 16 residues long. Germline CDR1 reads LGHNA; CDR2 reads YNFKEQ. The CDR3 sequence: CASSQPSGGFYNEQFF. The CDR3 bases are TGTGCCAGCAGCCAGCCTAGCGGGGGGTTCTACAATGAGCAGTTCTTC.

This clonotype was seen only a few times. The genes are TRBV11-2 and TRBJ2-7; D is unresolved. Deletions cut 4 bases from V and 4 bases from J, with 8 bases between. CDR1 and CDR2 from the germline V gene are SGHAT and FQNNGV. The CDR3 has 12 amino acids. The CDR3 DNA is TGTGCCAGCAGCTCCCGGGCATACGAGCAGTACTTC. It is translated as CASSSRAYEQYF.

The chain is built from TRBV7-9 and TRBJ2-1; TRBD2 matches 9 bases. The CDR3 spans 16 residues. V dropped 9 bases and J dropped 5; count of bases not matched to a gene: 14. Germline V gene data show CDR1 as SEHNR and CDR2 as FQNEAQ (reference sequence). The CDR3 loop is CASREEHSGGNNEQFF. CDR3 nucleotides: TGTGCCAGTAGAGAGGAACATAGCGGGGGAAACAATGAGCAGTTCTTC.

CDR3 protein: CASSKWTSGYYEQYF. CDR3 sequence (DNA): TGTGCCAGCAGCAAGTGGACTAGCGGGTACTACGAGCAGTACTTC. This sequence joins TRBV12-3 or TRBV12-4 and TRBJ2-7; the match to TRBD2 covers 11 bases. With 6 bases clipped from V and 3 bases from J, the junction kept 7 bases outside the gene matches. CDR3 length: 15 amino acids.